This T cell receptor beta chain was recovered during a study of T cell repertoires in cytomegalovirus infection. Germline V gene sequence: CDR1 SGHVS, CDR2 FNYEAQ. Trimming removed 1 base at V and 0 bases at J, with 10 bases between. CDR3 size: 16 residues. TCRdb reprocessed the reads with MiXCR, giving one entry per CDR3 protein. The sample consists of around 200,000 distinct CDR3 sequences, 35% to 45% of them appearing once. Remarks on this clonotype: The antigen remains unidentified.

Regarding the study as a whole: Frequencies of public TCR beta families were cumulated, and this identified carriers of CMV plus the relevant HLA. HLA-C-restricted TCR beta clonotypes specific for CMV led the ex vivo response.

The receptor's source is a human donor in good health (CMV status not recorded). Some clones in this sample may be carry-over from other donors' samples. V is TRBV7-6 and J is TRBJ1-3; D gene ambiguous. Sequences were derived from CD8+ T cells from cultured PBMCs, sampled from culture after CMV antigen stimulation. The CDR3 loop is CASSLGSGPSGNTIYF. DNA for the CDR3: TGTGCCAGCAGCTTAGGGTCAGGCCCCTCTGGAAACACCATATATTTT.